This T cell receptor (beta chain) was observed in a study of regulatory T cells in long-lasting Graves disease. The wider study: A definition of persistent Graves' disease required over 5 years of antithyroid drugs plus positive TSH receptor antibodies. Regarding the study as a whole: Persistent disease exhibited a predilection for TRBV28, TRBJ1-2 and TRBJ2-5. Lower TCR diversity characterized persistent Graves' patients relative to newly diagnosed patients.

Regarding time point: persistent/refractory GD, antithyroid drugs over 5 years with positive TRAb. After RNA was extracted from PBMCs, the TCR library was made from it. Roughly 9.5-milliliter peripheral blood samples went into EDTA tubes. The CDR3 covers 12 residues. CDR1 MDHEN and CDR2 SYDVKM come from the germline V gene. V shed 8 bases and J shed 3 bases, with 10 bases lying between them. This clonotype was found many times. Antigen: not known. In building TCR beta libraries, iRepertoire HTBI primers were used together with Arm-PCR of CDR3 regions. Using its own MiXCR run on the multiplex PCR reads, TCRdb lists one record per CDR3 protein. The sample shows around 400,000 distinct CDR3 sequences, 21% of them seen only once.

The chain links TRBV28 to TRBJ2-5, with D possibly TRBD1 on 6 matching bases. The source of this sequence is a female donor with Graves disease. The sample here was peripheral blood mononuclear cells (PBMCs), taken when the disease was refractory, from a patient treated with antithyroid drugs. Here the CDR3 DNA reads TGTGCCAGCTGGGACACTGAAGAGACCCAGTACTTC. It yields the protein CASWDTEETQYF.